The TCR beta chain described here comes from a study of T cell responses to AZD1222 COVID-19 vaccine. Sequencing used immunoSEQ multiplex PCR; TCRdb keeps in-frame clones, though not all of them. Of around 140,000 clones listed, just over 90% are singletons. The ends were cut back, 3 bases at V and 0 bases at J, with 0 bases in the middle. CDR3 length: 12 residues. Germline V gives CDR1 SGHRS, CDR2 YFSETQ. This clonotype was obtained from an adult in good health. The material sequenced was peripheral blood, taken on day 0 of MenACWY control vaccination. This chain uses TRBV5-1 with TRBJ2-2, with D unresolved. The CDR3 spells CASSSNTGELFF. The CDR3 region has the DNA TGCGCCAGCAGCTCGAACACCGGGGAGCTGTTTTTT.